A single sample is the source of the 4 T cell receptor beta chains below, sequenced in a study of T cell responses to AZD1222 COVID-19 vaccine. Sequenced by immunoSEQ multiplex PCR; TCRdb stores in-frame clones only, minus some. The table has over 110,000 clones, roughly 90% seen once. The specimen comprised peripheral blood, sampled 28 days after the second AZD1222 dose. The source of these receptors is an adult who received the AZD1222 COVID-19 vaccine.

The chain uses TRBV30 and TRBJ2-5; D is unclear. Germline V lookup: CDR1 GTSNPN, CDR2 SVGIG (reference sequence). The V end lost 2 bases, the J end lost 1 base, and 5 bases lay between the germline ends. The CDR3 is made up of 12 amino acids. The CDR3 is CAWSSFQETQYF. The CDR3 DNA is TGTGCCTGGAGTTCCTTCCAAGAGACCCAGTACTTC.

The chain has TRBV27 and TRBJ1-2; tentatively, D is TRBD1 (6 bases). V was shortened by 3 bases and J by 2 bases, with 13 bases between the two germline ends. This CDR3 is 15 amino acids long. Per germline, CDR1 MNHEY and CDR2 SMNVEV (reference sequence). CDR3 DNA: TGTGCCAGCAGTTTTGGCAGGGGCAAGAACTATGGCTACACCTTC. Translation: CASSFGRGKNYGYTF.

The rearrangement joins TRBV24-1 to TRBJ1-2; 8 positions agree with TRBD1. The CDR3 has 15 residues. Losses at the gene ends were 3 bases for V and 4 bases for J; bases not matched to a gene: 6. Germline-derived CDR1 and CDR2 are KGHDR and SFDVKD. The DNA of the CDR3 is TGTGCCACCAGTGATGGACAGGGAGGAGGCTATGGCTACACCTTC. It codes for CATSDGQGGGYGYTF.

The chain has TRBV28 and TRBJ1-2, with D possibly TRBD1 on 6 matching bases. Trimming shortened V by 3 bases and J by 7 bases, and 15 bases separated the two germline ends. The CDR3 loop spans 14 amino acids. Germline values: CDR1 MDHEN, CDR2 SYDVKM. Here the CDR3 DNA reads TGTGCCAGCAGTTTTGCCGACAGGCGGCCTGGCTACACCTTC. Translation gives CASSFADRRPGYTF.